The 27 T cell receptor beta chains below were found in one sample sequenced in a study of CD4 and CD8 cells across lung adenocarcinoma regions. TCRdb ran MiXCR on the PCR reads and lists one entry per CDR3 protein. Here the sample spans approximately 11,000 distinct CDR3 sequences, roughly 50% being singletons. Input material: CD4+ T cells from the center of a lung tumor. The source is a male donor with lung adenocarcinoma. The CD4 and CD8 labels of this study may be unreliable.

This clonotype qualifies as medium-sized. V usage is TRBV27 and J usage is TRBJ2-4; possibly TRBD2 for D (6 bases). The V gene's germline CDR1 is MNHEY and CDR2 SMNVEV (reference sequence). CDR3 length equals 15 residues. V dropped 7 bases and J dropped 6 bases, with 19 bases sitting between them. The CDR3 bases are TGTGCCAGCACCAACCTCGGCGGGGAAGGAAACATTCAGTACTTC. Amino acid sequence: CASTNLGGEGNIQYF.

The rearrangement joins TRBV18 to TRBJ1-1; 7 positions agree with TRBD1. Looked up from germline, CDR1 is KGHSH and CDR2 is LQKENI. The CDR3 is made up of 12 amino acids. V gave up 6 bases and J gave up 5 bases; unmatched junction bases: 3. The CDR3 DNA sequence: TGTGCCAGCTCCTCAGGGGGAACTGAAGCTTTCTTT. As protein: CASSSGGTEAFF.

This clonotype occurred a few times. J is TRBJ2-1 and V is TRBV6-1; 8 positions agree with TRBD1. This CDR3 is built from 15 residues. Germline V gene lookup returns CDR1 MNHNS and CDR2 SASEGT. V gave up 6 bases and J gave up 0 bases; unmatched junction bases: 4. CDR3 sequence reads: CASREQGASYNEQFF. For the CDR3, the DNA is TGTGCCAGCAGGGAGCAGGGGGCCTCCTACAATGAGCAGTTCTTC.

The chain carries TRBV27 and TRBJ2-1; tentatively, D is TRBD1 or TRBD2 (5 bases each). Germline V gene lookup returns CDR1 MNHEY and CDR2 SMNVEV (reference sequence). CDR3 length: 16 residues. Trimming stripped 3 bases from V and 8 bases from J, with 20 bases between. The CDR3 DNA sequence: TGTGCCAGCAGTTTTACGGCGGCCCCGGGGCCCCATGAGCAGTTCTTC. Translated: CASSFTAAPGPHEQFF.

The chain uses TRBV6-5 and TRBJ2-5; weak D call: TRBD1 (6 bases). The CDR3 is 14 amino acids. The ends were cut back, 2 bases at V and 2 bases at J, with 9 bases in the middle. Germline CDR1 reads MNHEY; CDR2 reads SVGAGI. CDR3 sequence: CASSYGGDQETQYF. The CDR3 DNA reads TGTGCCAGCAGTTACGGGGGCGATCAAGAGACCCAGTACTTC.

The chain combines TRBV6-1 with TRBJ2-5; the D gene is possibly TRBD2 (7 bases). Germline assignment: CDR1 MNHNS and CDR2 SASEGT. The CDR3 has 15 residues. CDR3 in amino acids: CGGGYGGLDPDTQYF. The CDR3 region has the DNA TGTGGCGGGGGTTACGGGGGCTTGGACCCAGATACCCAGTACTTC.

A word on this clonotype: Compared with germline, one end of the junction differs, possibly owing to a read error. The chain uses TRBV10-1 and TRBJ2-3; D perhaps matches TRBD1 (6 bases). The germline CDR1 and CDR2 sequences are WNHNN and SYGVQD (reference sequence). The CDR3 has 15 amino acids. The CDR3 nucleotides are TGCGCCAGCAGTGAAGGGGGACGTGGCAAAGATACGCAGTACTTT. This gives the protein CASSEGGRGKDTQYF.

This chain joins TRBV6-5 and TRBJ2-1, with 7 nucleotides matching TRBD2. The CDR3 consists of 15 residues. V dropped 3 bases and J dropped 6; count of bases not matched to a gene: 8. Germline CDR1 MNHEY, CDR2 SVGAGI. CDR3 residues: CASSYRGRVLNEQFF. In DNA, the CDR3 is TGTGCCAGCAGTTATCGGGGGAGGGTCCTCAATGAGCAGTTCTTC.

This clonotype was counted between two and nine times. The CDR3 DNA is TGTGCCAGCGCCCGGCGGGAGGGTAGGAATGAGCAGTTCTTC. Translating gives CASARREGRNEQFF. J is TRBJ2-1 and V is TRBV3-1; 9 bases align to TRBD2. CDR3 length: 14 amino acids. CDR1 is LGHDT, CDR2 YNNKEL, per germline (reference sequence). Unmatched junction bases numbered 9, after V lost 8 bases and J lost 7 bases.

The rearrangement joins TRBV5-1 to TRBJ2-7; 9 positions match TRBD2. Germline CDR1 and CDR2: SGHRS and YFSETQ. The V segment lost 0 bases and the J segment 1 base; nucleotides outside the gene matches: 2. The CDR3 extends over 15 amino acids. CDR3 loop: CASSLGGGDSYEQYF. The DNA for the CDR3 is TGCGCCAGCAGCTTGGGCGGGGGGGATTCCTACGAGCAGTACTTC.

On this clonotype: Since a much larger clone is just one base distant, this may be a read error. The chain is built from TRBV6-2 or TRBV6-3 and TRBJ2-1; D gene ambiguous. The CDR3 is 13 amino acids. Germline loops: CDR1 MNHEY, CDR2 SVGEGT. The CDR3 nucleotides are TGTGCCAGCAGCCCATGGAACTACAATGAGCAGTTATTC. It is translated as CASSPWNYNEQLF.

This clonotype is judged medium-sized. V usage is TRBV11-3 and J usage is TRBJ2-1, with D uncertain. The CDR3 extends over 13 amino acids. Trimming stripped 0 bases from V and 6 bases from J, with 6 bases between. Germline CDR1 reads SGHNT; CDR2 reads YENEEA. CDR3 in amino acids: CASSLERINEQFF. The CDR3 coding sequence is TGTGCCAGCAGCTTAGAACGGATCAATGAGCAGTTCTTC.

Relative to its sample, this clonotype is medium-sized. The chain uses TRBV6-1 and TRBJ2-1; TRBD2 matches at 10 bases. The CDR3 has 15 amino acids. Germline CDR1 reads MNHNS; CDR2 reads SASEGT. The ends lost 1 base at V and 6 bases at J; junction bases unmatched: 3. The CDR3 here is CASSEVTSGTNEQFF. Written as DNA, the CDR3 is TGTGCCAGCAGTGAAGTTACTAGCGGGACCAATGAGCAGTTCTTC.

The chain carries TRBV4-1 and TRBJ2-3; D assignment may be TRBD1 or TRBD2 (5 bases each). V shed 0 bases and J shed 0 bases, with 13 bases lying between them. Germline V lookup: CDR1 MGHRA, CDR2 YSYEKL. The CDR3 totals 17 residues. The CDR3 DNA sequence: TGCGCCAGCAGCCAAGATCAGGACGGGGCTAGCACAGATACGCAGTATTTT. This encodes CASSQDQDGASTDTQYF.

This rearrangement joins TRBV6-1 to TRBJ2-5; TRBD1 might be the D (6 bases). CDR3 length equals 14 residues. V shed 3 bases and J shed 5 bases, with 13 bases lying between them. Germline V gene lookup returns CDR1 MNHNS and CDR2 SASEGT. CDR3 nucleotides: TGTGCCAGCAGTGAGTCTCAGGGGTGGGAGACCCAGTACTTC. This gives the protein CASSESQGWETQYF.

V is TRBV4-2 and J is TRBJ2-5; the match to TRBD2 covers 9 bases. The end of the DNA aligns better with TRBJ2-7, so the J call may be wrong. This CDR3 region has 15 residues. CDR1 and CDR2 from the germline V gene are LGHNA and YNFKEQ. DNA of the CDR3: TGTGCCAGCAGCCAAGAGGTAGCGGGAGCCTACGAGCAGTACTTC. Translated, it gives CASSQEVAGAYEQYF.

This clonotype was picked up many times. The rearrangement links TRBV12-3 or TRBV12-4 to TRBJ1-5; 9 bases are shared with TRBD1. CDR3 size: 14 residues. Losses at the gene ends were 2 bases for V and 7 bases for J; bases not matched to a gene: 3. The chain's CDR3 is CASSLMTGGQPQHF. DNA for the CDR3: TGTGCCAGCAGTTTAATGACAGGGGGGCAGCCCCAGCATTTT.

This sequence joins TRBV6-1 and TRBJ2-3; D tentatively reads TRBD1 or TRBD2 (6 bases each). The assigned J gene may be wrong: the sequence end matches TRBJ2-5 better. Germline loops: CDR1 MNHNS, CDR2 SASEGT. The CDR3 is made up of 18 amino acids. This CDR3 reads CASSLGGGGGRDPETQYF. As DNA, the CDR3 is TGTGCCAGCAGTCTAGGGGGAGGTGGGGGCCGTGACCCAGAGACCCAGTACTTC.

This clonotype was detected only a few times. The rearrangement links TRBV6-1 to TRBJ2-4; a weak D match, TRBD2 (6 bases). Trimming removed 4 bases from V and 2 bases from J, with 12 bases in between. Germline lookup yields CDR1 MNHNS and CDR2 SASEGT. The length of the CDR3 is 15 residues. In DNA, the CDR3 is TGTGCCAGCAGTGGTAGTAGCGGAACCAAAAACATTCAGTACTTC. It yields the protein CASSGSSGTKNIQYF.

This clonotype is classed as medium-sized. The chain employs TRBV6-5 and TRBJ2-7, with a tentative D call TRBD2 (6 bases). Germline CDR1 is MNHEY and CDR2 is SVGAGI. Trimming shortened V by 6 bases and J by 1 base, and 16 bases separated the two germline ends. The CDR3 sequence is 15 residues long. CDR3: CASSQEEGASYEQYF. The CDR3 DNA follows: TGTGCCAGCAGCCAAGAGGAGGGAGCGTCCTACGAGCAGTACTTC.

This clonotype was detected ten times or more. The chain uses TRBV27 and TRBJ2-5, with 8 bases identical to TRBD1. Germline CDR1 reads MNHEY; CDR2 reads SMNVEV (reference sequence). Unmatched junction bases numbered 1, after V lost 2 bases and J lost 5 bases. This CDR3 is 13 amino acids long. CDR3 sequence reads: CASSLTGGETQYF. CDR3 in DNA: TGTGCCAGCAGTTTAACAGGGGGTGAGACCCAGTACTTC.

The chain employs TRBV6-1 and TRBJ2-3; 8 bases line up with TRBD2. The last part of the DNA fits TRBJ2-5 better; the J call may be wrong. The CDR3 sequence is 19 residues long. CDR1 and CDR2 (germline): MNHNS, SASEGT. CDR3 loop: CASTSGGGAGVRDTDTQYF. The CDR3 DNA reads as TGTGCCAGCACCTCCGGGGGGGGAGCGGGGGTACGTGACACAGATACCCAGTACTTC.

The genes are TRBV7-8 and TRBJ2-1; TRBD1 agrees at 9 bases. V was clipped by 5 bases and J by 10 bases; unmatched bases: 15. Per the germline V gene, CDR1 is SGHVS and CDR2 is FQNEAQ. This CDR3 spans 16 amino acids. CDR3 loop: CASSALHRGLDYEQFF. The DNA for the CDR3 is TGTGCCAGCAGCGCCCTCCACAGGGGGCTTGACTACGAGCAGTTCTTC.

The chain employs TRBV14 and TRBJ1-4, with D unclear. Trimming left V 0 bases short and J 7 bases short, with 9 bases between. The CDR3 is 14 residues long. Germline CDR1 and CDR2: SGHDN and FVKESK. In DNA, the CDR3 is TGTGCCAGCAGCCAAGAGGGGATCGGTGAAAAACTGTTTTTT. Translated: CASSQEGIGEKLFF.

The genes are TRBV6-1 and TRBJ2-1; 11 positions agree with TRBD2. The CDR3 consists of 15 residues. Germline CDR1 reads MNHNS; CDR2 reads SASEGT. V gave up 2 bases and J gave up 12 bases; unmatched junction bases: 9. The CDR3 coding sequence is TGTGCCAGCAGTGAAATAGCGGGGGGGTACGATGCGCAGTTCTTC. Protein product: CASSEIAGGYDAQFF.

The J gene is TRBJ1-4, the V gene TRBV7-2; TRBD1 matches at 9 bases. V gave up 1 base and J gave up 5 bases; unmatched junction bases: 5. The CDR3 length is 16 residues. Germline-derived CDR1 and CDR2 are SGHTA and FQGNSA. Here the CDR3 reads CASSLGVTGGNEKLFF. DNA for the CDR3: TGTGCCAGCAGCTTAGGGGTGACAGGGGGAAATGAAAAACTGTTTTTT.

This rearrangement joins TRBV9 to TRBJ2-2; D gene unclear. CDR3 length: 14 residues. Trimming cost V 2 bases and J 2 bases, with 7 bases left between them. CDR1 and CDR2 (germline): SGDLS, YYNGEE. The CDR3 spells CASSVTSNTGELFF. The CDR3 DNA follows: TGTGCCAGCAGCGTGACAAGTAACACCGGGGAGCTGTTTTTT.